These T cell receptor beta chains were read from a single sample in a study of breast tumors, draining lymph nodes, adjacent tissues. Each CDR3 protein gets one entry after TCRdb re-called the multiplex PCR reads with MiXCR. Altogether about 230,000 distinct CDR3 sequences are present, approximately 30% being singletons, with the ten largest covering 1.4%. Sequencing used axillary lymph node tissue. The receptor set was obtained from a female donor with breast cancer. Some clones in this sample may be carry-over from other donors' samples. Both conserved end residues are part of each CDR3. A D gene is named only where the DNA matches it firmly. Clone size is stated in some rows and not others, as once, few, many or a class when expanded.

CDR3 protein: CSARDGMWAAAFF; CDR3 DNA: TGCAGTGCTAGAGATGGCATGTGGGCTGCAGCTTTCTTT; D gene: .; CDR3 length: 13; clone size: .; J gene: TRBJ1-1; V gene: TRBV20-1
CDR3 protein: CSLAPGLAGLETQYF; CDR3 DNA: TGCAGCTTGGCTCCGGGACTAGCGGGATTAGAGACCCAGTACTTC; D gene: TRBD2; CDR3 length: 15; clone size: .; J gene: TRBJ2-5; V gene: TRBV29-1
CDR3 protein: CASMDRTYEQYF; CDR3 DNA: TGTGCCAGCATGGACAGGACGTACGAGCAGTACTTC; D gene: TRBD1; CDR3 length: 12; clone size: many; J gene: TRBJ2-7; V gene: TRBV27
CDR3 protein: CASSLVSAGLYEQYF; CDR3 DNA: TGTGCCAGCAGTTTGGTATCAGCGGGCTTATACGAGCAGTACTTC; D gene: .; CDR3 length: 15; clone size: many; J gene: TRBJ2-7; V gene: TRBV28
CDR3 protein: CASSQGTSGRDRGEQFF; CDR3 DNA: TGCGCCAGCAGCCAAGGGACTAGCGGGAGGGATAGGGGTGAGCAGTTCTTC; D gene: TRBD2; CDR3 length: 17; clone size: .; J gene: TRBJ2-1; V gene: TRBV4-1
CDR3 protein: CASSARSRYRGNTGELFF; CDR3 DNA: TGTGCCAGCAGCGCCCGCAGCCGCTACAGGGGTAACACCGGGGAGCTGTTTTTT; D gene: TRBD1; CDR3 length: 18; clone size: many; J gene: TRBJ2-2; V gene: TRBV9
CDR3 protein: CDSSFYICSAREGAGAGNEQFF; CDR3 DNA: .; D gene: .; CDR3 length: 22; clone size: .; J gene: TRBJ2-1; V gene: TRBV12-3/TRBV12-4
CDR3 protein: CASSQESQRGYNEQFF; CDR3 DNA: TGTGCCAGCAGCCAAGAGAGCCAGAGAGGCTACAATGAGCAGTTCTTC; D gene: .; CDR3 length: 16; clone size: few; J gene: TRBJ2-1; V gene: TRBV3-1
CDR3 protein: CASSSEGFAYEQYF; CDR3 DNA: TGCGCCAGCAGCTCCGAAGGGTTCGCATACGAGCAGTACTTC; D gene: .; CDR3 length: 14; clone size: many; J gene: TRBJ2-7; V gene: TRBV5-1
CDR3 protein: CASSQVKSYGYTF; CDR3 DNA: TGTGCCAGCAGCCAAGTTAAATCCTATGGCTACACCTTC; D gene: .; CDR3 length: 13; clone size: many; J gene: TRBJ1-2; V gene: TRBV4-2
CDR3 protein: CASSLASASSYNEQFF; CDR3 DNA: TGTGCCAGCAGCTTAGCTAGCGCTAGCTCCTACAATGAGCAGTTCTTC; D gene: .; CDR3 length: 16; clone size: many; J gene: TRBJ2-1; V gene: TRBV7-6
CDR3 protein: CASSQPGQGAKEQYF; CDR3 DNA: TGCGCCAGCAGCCAACCGGGACAGGGGGCGAAGGAGCAGTACTTC; D gene: TRBD1; CDR3 length: 15; clone size: .; J gene: TRBJ2-7; V gene: TRBV4-1
CDR3 protein: CASSLRLAGEYNEQFF; CDR3 DNA: TGTGCCAGTAGTCTTCGACTAGCGGGAGAATACAATGAGCAGTTCTTC; D gene: TRBD2; CDR3 length: 16; clone size: many; J gene: TRBJ2-1; V gene: TRBV19
CDR3 protein: CSAHLINQPQHF; CDR3 DNA: TGCAGTGCCCACCTAATCAATCAGCCCCAGCATTTT; D gene: .; CDR3 length: 12; clone size: many; J gene: TRBJ1-5; V gene: TRBV20-1
CDR3 protein: CASSLRASNYNEQFF; CDR3 DNA: TGTGCCAGCAGCTTGAGGGCTAGCAACTACAATGAGCAGTTCTTC; D gene: .; CDR3 length: 15; clone size: many; J gene: TRBJ2-1; V gene: TRBV5-8
CDR3 protein: CASSHSDERFF; CDR3 DNA: TGTGCCAGCAGTCACTCGGATGAGCGGTTCTTC; D gene: .; CDR3 length: 11; clone size: .; J gene: TRBJ2-1; V gene: TRBV6-6
CDR3 protein: CASSSGGLTRVQETQYF; CDR3 DNA: TGCGCCAGCAGTTCCGGAGGACTGACGAGGGTCCAAGAGACCCAGTACTTC; D gene: .; CDR3 length: 17; clone size: many; J gene: TRBJ2-5; V gene: TRBV4-1
CDR3 protein: CASSLKSGTGGSSYNSPLHF; CDR3 DNA: TGTGCCAGCAGCTTAAAGTCCGGGACAGGGGGGAGCTCCTATAATTCACCCCTCCACTTT; D gene: TRBD1; CDR3 length: 20; clone size: many; J gene: TRBJ1-6; V gene: TRBV7-2
CDR3 protein: CSVLLAGGDTQYF; CDR3 DNA: TGCAGCGTCCTCCTAGCGGGAGGGGATACGCAGTATTTT; D gene: TRBD2; CDR3 length: 13; clone size: .; J gene: TRBJ2-3; V gene: TRBV29-1
CDR3 protein: CSASTSGRAGEQFF; CDR3 DNA: TGCAGTGCATCCACTAGCGGGAGGGCCGGAGAGCAGTTCTTC; D gene: TRBD2; CDR3 length: 14; clone size: .; J gene: TRBJ2-1; V gene: TRBV20-1
CDR3 protein: CASTHHSGGSYEQYF; CDR3 DNA: TGTGCCAGCACGCACCATTCGGGTGGGTCCTACGAGCAGTACTTC; D gene: .; CDR3 length: 15; clone size: many; J gene: TRBJ2-7; V gene: TRBV3-1
CDR3 protein: CASSMRGGRGTREQYF; CDR3 DNA: TGTGCCAGTAGTATGCGGGGCGGCAGGGGGACTCGAGAGCAGTACTTC; D gene: .; CDR3 length: 16; clone size: many; J gene: TRBJ2-7; V gene: TRBV19
CDR3 protein: CASTAGIGEKLFF; CDR3 DNA: TGTGCCAGCACGGCGGGAATCGGTGAAAAACTGTTTTTT; D gene: .; CDR3 length: 13; clone size: many; J gene: TRBJ1-4; V gene: TRBV28
CDR3 protein: CASSQVVFGGLGYTF; CDR3 DNA: TGCGCCAGCAGCCAAGTAGTTTTCGGGGGGCTTGGCTACACCTTC; D gene: .; CDR3 length: 15; clone size: many; J gene: TRBJ1-2; V gene: TRBV4-3
CDR3 protein: CASSRDGASYEQYF; CDR3 DNA: TGTGCCAGCAGTAGGGACGGGGCCTCCTACGAGCAGTACTTC; D gene: .; CDR3 length: 14; clone size: many; J gene: TRBJ2-7; V gene: TRBV25-1
CDR3 protein: CASSRRGGRGSYEQYF; CDR3 DNA: TGCGCCAGCAGCCGGCGAGGGGGACGGGGATCCTACGAGCAGTACTTC; D gene: .; CDR3 length: 16; clone size: many; J gene: TRBJ2-7; V gene: TRBV5-1
CDR3 protein: CASRDPDRSTPLHF; CDR3 DNA: TGTGCCAGCAGGGATCCGGACAGGTCCACACCCCTCCACTTT; D gene: TRBD1; CDR3 length: 14; clone size: .; J gene: TRBJ1-6; V gene: TRBV2
CDR3 protein: CASSPYSGANVLTF; CDR3 DNA: TGTGCCAGCAGTCCGTACTCTGGGGCCAACGTCCTGACTTTC; D gene: .; CDR3 length: 14; clone size: many; J gene: TRBJ2-6; V gene: TRBV12-3/TRBV12-4
CDR3 protein: CASSLEAGWAYEQYF; CDR3 DNA: TGTGCCAGCAGTTTAGAGGCAGGGTGGGCCTACGAGCAGTACTTC; D gene: .; CDR3 length: 15; clone size: few; J gene: TRBJ2-7; V gene: TRBV27
CDR3 protein: CASSSGTSESSPTWVATGELFF; CDR3 DNA: TGTGCTAGCAGCTCAGGGACTAGCGAGAGTTCGCCAACCTGGGTGGCAACCGGGGAGCTGTTTTTT; D gene: TRBD2; CDR3 length: 22; clone size: .; J gene: TRBJ2-2; V gene: TRBV7-7
CDR3 protein: CASAASGSGSTDTQYF; CDR3 DNA: TGTGCCAGCGCCGCCTCAGGAAGCGGGAGCACAGATACGCAGTATTTT; D gene: .; CDR3 length: 16; clone size: many; J gene: TRBJ2-3; V gene: TRBV4-2
CDR3 protein: CASSPLSGKQETQYF; CDR3 DNA: TGTGCCAGCTCACCACTCTCTGGGAAGCAAGAGACCCAGTACTTC; D gene: .; CDR3 length: 15; clone size: many; J gene: TRBJ2-5; V gene: TRBV18
CDR3 protein: CASSDPGQGEQYF; CDR3 DNA: TGCGCCAGCAGTGACCCCGGACAGGGAGAGCAGTACTTC; D gene: TRBD1; CDR3 length: 13; clone size: few; J gene: TRBJ2-7; V gene: TRBV10-1
CDR3 protein: CASSHGDRDTYGYTF; CDR3 DNA: TGCGCCAGCAGCCACGGGGACAGGGATACCTATGGCTACACCTTC; D gene: TRBD1; CDR3 length: 15; clone size: many; J gene: TRBJ1-2; V gene: TRBV5-1
CDR3 protein: CASSRAMNTEAFF; CDR3 DNA: TGTGCCAGCAGCCGCGCGATGAACACTGAAGCTTTCTTT; D gene: .; CDR3 length: 13; clone size: many; J gene: TRBJ1-1; V gene: TRBV7-3
CDR3 protein: CASSQSSLVYGYTF; CDR3 DNA: TGTGCCAGCTCTCAGTCAAGTCTCGTCTATGGCTACACCTTC; D gene: .; CDR3 length: 14; clone size: many; J gene: TRBJ1-2; V gene: TRBV18
CDR3 protein: CASSFQAGANVLTF; CDR3 DNA: TGTGCCAGCAGCTTTCAGGCGGGGGCCAACGTCCTGACTTTC; D gene: .; CDR3 length: 14; clone size: .; J gene: TRBJ2-6; V gene: TRBV7-3
CDR3 protein: CAGRPRISDTQYF; CDR3 DNA: TGTGCCGGCAGACCACGGATTTCAGATACGCAGTATTTT; D gene: .; CDR3 length: 13; clone size: many; J gene: TRBJ2-3; V gene: TRBV12-3/TRBV12-4
CDR3 protein: CASSINYHQTQYF; CDR3 DNA: TGTGCCAGTAGTATCAACTACCACCAGACCCAGTACTTC; D gene: .; CDR3 length: 13; clone size: many; J gene: TRBJ2-5; V gene: TRBV19
CDR3 protein: CSARDSQGSYRPQHF; CDR3 DNA: TGCAGTGCTAGAGATAGTCAGGGGTCGTATCGGCCCCAGCATTTT; D gene: .; CDR3 length: 15; clone size: .; J gene: TRBJ1-5; V gene: TRBV20-1
CDR3 protein: CASSHGVLAGSRATQYF; CDR3 DNA: TGTGCCAGCAGCCACGGCGTTTTAGCGGGCAGTCGAGCGACCCAGTACTTC; D gene: TRBD2; CDR3 length: 17; clone size: .; J gene: TRBJ2-5; V gene: TRBV14
CDR3 protein: CASSQAPTGSFGETQYF; CDR3 DNA: TGTGCCAGCAGCCAAGCACCGACAGGGAGTTTCGGCGAGACCCAGTACTTC; D gene: TRBD1; CDR3 length: 17; clone size: .; J gene: TRBJ2-5; V gene: TRBV3-1
CDR3 protein: CAISHDRVNSPLHF; CDR3 DNA: TGTGCCATCAGCCACGACAGGGTTAATTCACCCCTCCACTTT; D gene: TRBD1; CDR3 length: 14; clone size: many; J gene: TRBJ1-6; V gene: TRBV10-3
CDR3 protein: CASRVDTGELFF; CDR3 DNA: TGTGCCAGCAGGGTGGACACCGGGGAGCTGTTTTTT; D gene: .; CDR3 length: 12; clone size: many; J gene: TRBJ2-2; V gene: TRBV28
CDR3 protein: CATSKSFYGYTF; CDR3 DNA: TGTGCCACCTCGAAAAGTTTCTATGGCTACACCTTC; D gene: .; CDR3 length: 12; clone size: many; J gene: TRBJ1-2; V gene: TRBV15
CDR3 protein: CASSLIRGGYNETQYF; CDR3 DNA: TGTGCCAGCAGCTTGATTCGTGGGGGCTACAATGAGACCCAGTACTTC; D gene: .; CDR3 length: 16; clone size: .; J gene: TRBJ2-5; V gene: TRBV5-6
CDR3 protein: CASSALLGYSYEQYF; CDR3 DNA: TGTGCCAGCAGTGCCCTCCTCGGCTATTCCTACGAGCAGTACTTC; D gene: .; CDR3 length: 15; clone size: .; J gene: TRBJ2-7; V gene: TRBV25-1
CDR3 protein: CASSLTGGSTGEQYF; CDR3 DNA: TGTGCCAGCAGCTTAACAGGGGGCTCGACCGGGGAGCAGTACTTC; D gene: TRBD1; CDR3 length: 15; clone size: .; J gene: TRBJ2-7; V gene: TRBV7-2
CDR3 protein: CAGGGVATDTQYF; CDR3 DNA: TGTGCCGGGGGGGGGGTAGCGACAGATACGCAGTATTTT; D gene: TRBD2; CDR3 length: 13; clone size: many; J gene: TRBJ2-3; V gene: TRBV6-1
CDR3 protein: CASRRAYQETQYF; CDR3 DNA: TGTGCCAGCAGACGGGCGTACCAAGAGACCCAGTACTTC; D gene: .; CDR3 length: 13; clone size: many; J gene: TRBJ2-5; V gene: TRBV2